A single sample is the source of the 12 T cell receptor beta chains below, sequenced in a study of blood T cell repertoires in COVID-19 (dated by TCRdb to 2019 to 2021). Receptor amplification or capture employed the immunoSEQ multiplex PCR assay. Not all clones reach the TCRdb copy of this immuneACCESS table, which keeps in-frame sequences only. Checked studies attribute under half of the gap to unresolved V genes and leave the rest unexplained. The sample table contains 260,000 or so clones; only one count was recorded for 86% of them. Roughly a sixth of the sample lies in the top ten. The sample consisted of PBMCs or T cells enriched from blood (not recorded which). The source is a man between 18 and 35 years old who had recovered from COVID-19.

On this clone: Other DNA sequences in the same sample also yield this CDR3. This chain uses TRBV28 with TRBJ1-2; no definite D call. V shed 6 bases and J shed 7 bases, with 9 bases lying between them. Germline V gene lookup returns CDR1 MDHEN and CDR2 SYDVKM. The CDR3 contains 11 residues. In DNA, the CDR3 is TGTGCCAGCAGCCTCCGGGGTGGCTACACCTTC. Protein product: CASSLRGGYTF.

The genes are TRBV4-1 and TRBJ1-1; D gene unclear. The CDR3 spans 12 residues. The V gene lost 5 bases and the J gene lost 0 bases, with 4 bases spanning the gap. Germline assignment: CDR1 MGHRA and CDR2 YSYEKL. CDR3 in DNA: TGCGCCAGCAGCTCCATGAACACTGAAGCTTTCTTT. It codes for CASSSMNTEAFF.

This chain uses TRBV27 with TRBJ2-3; maybe TRBD2 (5 bases). V lost 0 bases and J 1 base, leaving 8 bases between the germline ends. Per the germline V gene, CDR1 is MNHEY and CDR2 is SMNVEV (reference sequence). The CDR3 is 15 residues long. The CDR3 region has the DNA TGTGCCAGCAGTTTATCGCCTAGCCGCACAGATACGCAGTATTTT. It yields the protein CASSLSPSRTDTQYF.

This clone was recorded a few times. The chain carries TRBV7-2 and TRBJ1-2, with 10 bases fitting TRBD1. The CDR3 runs 16 residues. Germline CDR1 is SGHTA and CDR2 is FQGNSA. The J segment lost 1 base and the V segment lost 4 bases, leaving 6 bases of the junction unmatched. The CDR3 bases are TGTGCCAGCAGCTCGGGACAGGGGATAGTTAACTATGGCTACACCTTC. This gives the protein CASSSGQGIVNYGYTF.

This chain joins TRBV12-3 or TRBV12-4 and TRBJ2-7; D ambiguous. With 3 bases removed from V and 7 bases from J, the gap between germline ends came to 10 bases. This CDR3 spans 12 amino acids. In nucleotides, the CDR3 is TGTGCCAGCAGTTTTAGTATTTTAGAGCAGTACTTC. The encoded protein is CASSFSILEQYF.

The J gene is TRBJ1-1, the V gene TRBV12-5; TRBD1 matches 9 bases. The CDR3 consists of 14 residues. The trim removed 6 bases at V and 5 bases at J, leaving 7 bases unmatched. Germline CDR1 is LGHNT and CDR2 is FRNRAP. The CDR3 DNA reads TGTGCTAGTGGCCGCGGGACAGGGTTTACTGAAGCTTTCTTT. Translated, it gives CASGRGTGFTEAFF. The full variable domain, rest sourced from reference TRBV12-5 and TRBJ1-1, is DARVTQTPRHKVTEMGQEVTMRCQPILGHNTVFWYRQTMMQGLELLAYFRNRAPLDDSGMPKDRFSAEMPDATLATLKIQPSEPRDSAVYFCASGRGTGFTEAFFGQGTRLTVV.

V gene TRBV6-5 combines with J gene TRBJ1-6, with TRBD1 matching over 9 bases. CDR1 is MNHEY, CDR2 SVGAGI, per germline. The CDR3 has 14 residues. Trimming at V came to 8 bases and at J to 6 bases, leaving 5 bases not matched to a gene. The CDR3 bases are TGTGCCAGCGTTTGGGACAGGGCTAATTCACCCCTCCACTTT. Translating it yields CASVWDRANSPLHF.

A single count supports this clone. The gene calls are TRBV19 and TRBJ1-5; TRBD1 matches 8 bases. Germline assignment: CDR1 LNHDA and CDR2 SQIVND (reference sequence). With 6 bases clipped from V and 3 bases from J, the junction kept 13 bases outside the gene matches. The CDR3 sequence is 17 residues long. CDR3 nucleotides: TGTGCCAGTAGATTAGGGGGGACAGGAGCGGCCAATCAGCCCCAGCATTTT. Amino acids: CASRLGGTGAANQPQHF.

This sequence joins TRBV7-3 and TRBJ2-6; TRBD1 is a possible D gene (6 bases). V was cut by 4 bases and J by 0 bases, with 10 bases left in between. The CDR3 is 16 residues long. In germline, CDR1 is SGHTA, CDR2 FQGTGA. The CDR3 sequence is CASSSGHTSGANVLTF. The DNA for the CDR3 is TGTGCCAGCAGCTCGGGACATACCTCTGGGGCCAACGTCCTGACTTTC.

The chain recombines TRBV7-8 with TRBJ2-1; TRBD2 aligns across 12 bases. The J segment lost 7 bases and the V segment lost 4 bases, leaving 8 bases of the junction unmatched. Germline V gives CDR1 SGHVS, CDR2 FQNEAQ. This CDR3 contains 16 residues. The CDR3 sequence is CASSSWGLAGGNEQFF. CDR3 nucleotides: TGTGCCAGCAGCTCATGGGGTCTAGCGGGAGGGAATGAGCAGTTCTTC.

Here the CDR3 DNA reads TGTGCCAGCTCACCTACGATAGCGGGAGGGAGCTCCTACAATGAGCAGTTCTTC. Encoded protein: CASSPTIAGGSSYNEQFF. This sequence joins TRBV18 and TRBJ2-1; TRBD2 matches 11 bases. There are 18 residues in the CDR3. Germline values: CDR1 KGHSH, CDR2 LQKENI. V trimming: 3 bases; J trimming: 0 bases; junction bases outside the gene matches: 7.

V is TRBV5-4 and J is TRBJ1-2; maybe TRBD1 (5 bases). The CDR3 has 13 residues. Per the germline V gene, CDR1 is SGHNT and CDR2 is YYREEE (reference sequence). The V gene lost 0 bases and the J gene lost 6 bases, with 9 bases spanning the gap. The DNA of the CDR3 is TGTGCCAGCAGCTTGGAGTCAGGGAATGGCTACACCTTC. This sequence encodes CASSLESGNGYTF.